This T cell receptor beta chain appears in the sequencing data of a study of Graves' ophthalmopathy and Graves' hyperthyroidism. Points from the study as a whole: In blood appeared most of the expanded thyroid clonotypes whose frequency exceeded 0.001. Prediction of ophthalmopathy progression reached roughly 64% sensitivity and around 75% specificity.

The germline V gene has CDR1 ENHRY and CDR2 SYGVKD. Trimming left V 5 bases short and J 5 bases short, with 16 bases between. The CDR3 extends over 15 amino acids. Of note for this clonotype: What it recognizes is unknown.

Amplified TCR beta CDR3 regions were obtained using RNA transcripts as template. HTBI-primed first-round RT-PCR preceded second-round multiplex PCR. TCRdb ran MiXCR on the multiplex PCR reads and lists one entry per CDR3 protein. This sample yields over a million distinct CDR3 sequences, of which about two fifths are seen a single time; 11% belongs to the top ten. Sequenced: peripheral blood or thyroid tissue (not recorded which). The rearrangement joins TRBV10-3 to TRBJ1-5; D is perhaps TRBD1 (5 bases). The origin of this receptor is an adult man with Graves' hyperthyroidism. The CDR3 DNA reads TGTGCCATCAGTCCCTCGGGGGGAGTTGATCAGCCCCAGCATTTT. Translated, it gives CAISPSGGVDQPQHF.